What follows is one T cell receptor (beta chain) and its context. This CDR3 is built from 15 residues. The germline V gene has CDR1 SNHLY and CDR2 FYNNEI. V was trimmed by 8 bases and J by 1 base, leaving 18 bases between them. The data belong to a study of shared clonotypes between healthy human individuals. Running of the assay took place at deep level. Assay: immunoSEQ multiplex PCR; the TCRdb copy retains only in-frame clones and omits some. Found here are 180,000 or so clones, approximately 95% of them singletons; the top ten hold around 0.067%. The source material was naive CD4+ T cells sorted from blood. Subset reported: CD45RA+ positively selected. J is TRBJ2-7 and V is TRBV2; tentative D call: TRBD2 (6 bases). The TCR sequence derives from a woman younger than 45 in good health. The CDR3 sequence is CASGSGVLVSYEQYF. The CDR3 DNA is TGTGCCAGCGGCTCGGGGGTTCTAGTATCCTACGAGCAGTACTTC.